These T cell receptor beta chains were read from a single sample in a study of blood T cell repertoires in COVID-19. The assay was immunoSEQ multiplex PCR, and TCRdb's table has in-frame clones only and misses some. The data hold around 270,000 clones, with about 89% observed a single time. Material for sequencing was peripheral blood. Receptors were obtained from a man aged 35 to 55 with acute or convalescent COVID-19. Both conserved end residues are part of each CDR3. A D gene is named only where the DNA matches it firmly. The size of a clone is reported for some rows only, either as once, few or many, or as a class for expanded clones.

cdr3_aa: CASSLGETRGGAWDTQYF
cdr3_nt: TGTGCCAGCAGCTTAGGGGAGACTCGCGGGGGGGCCTGGGATACGCAGTATTTT
j_call: TRBJ2-3
clone_size: .
v_call: TRBV7-9
cdr3_length: 18
d_call: TRBD2

cdr3_aa: CASSPLRSAEAFF
cdr3_nt: TGTGCCAGCAGCCCCCTCCGGAGCGCTGAAGCTTTCTTT
j_call: TRBJ1-1
clone_size: .
v_call: TRBV3-1/TRBV3-2
cdr3_length: 13
d_call: .

cdr3_aa: CANPEQGLLELFF
cdr3_nt: TGTGCCAATCCAGAGCAGGGACTCTTGGAGCTGTTTTTT
j_call: TRBJ2-2
clone_size: .
v_call: TRBV24-1
cdr3_length: 13
d_call: .

cdr3_aa: CASSLGGAIYEQYF
cdr3_nt: TGTGCCAGCAGCTTAGGGGGCGCGATTTACGAGCAGTACTTC
j_call: TRBJ2-7
clone_size: .
v_call: TRBV7-2
cdr3_length: 14
d_call: .

cdr3_aa: CASSPDRVREYF
cdr3_nt: TGTGCCAGCAGCCCAGACAGGGTGCGCGAGTACTTC
j_call: TRBJ2-7
clone_size: few
v_call: TRBV7-2
cdr3_length: 12
d_call: TRBD1

cdr3_aa: CSVKGSGGPDTQYF
cdr3_nt: TGCAGCGTGAAGGGGAGCGGGGGGCCAGATACGCAGTATTTT
j_call: TRBJ2-3
clone_size: .
v_call: TRBV29-1
cdr3_length: 14
d_call: TRBD2

cdr3_aa: CAWSRGGGYTF
cdr3_nt: TGTGCCTGGAGTAGGGGTGGCGGCTACACCTTC
j_call: TRBJ1-2
clone_size: .
v_call: TRBV30
cdr3_length: 11
d_call: .

cdr3_aa: CSVRPVGREKLFF
cdr3_nt: TGCAGCGTTAGGCCCGTTGGGCGTGAAAAACTGTTTTTT
j_call: TRBJ1-4
clone_size: .
v_call: TRBV29-1
cdr3_length: 13
d_call: .

cdr3_aa: CATSRWGATNEKLFF
cdr3_nt: TGTGCCACCAGCCGGTGGGGAGCAACTAATGAAAAACTGTTTTTT
j_call: TRBJ1-4
clone_size: .
v_call: TRBV3-1/TRBV3-2
cdr3_length: 15
d_call: .

cdr3_aa: CAVRGQSGYTF
cdr3_nt: TGTGCCGTCAGGGGCCAGTCTGGCTACACCTTC
j_call: TRBJ1-2
clone_size: .
v_call: TRBV10-3
cdr3_length: 11
d_call: .

cdr3_aa: CATSSGTDTQYF
cdr3_nt: TGTGCCACCAGTTCGGGCACAGATACGCAGTATTTT
j_call: TRBJ2-3
clone_size: .
v_call: TRBV24-1
cdr3_length: 12
d_call: .

cdr3_aa: CASSVDQAGDTQYF
cdr3_nt: TGTGCCAGCAGCGTAGACCAGGCGGGAGATACGCAGTATTTT
j_call: TRBJ2-3
clone_size: .
v_call: TRBV9
cdr3_length: 14
d_call: .

cdr3_aa: CASSLTSGGLEQYF
cdr3_nt: TGTGCCAGCAGTTTGACTAGCGGGGGCCTCGAGCAGTACTTC
j_call: TRBJ2-7
clone_size: .
v_call: TRBV2
cdr3_length: 14
d_call: TRBD2

cdr3_aa: CASSLWQGYGYTF
cdr3_nt: TGTGCCAGCAGTTTGTGGCAGGGCTATGGCTACACCTTC
j_call: TRBJ1-2
clone_size: .
v_call: TRBV12-3/TRBV12-4
cdr3_length: 13
d_call: .

cdr3_aa: CASSQGGGSSGANVLTF
cdr3_nt: TGTGCCAGCAGCCAGGGAGGCGGGTCTTCTGGGGCCAACGTCCTGACTTTC
j_call: TRBJ2-6
clone_size: .
v_call: TRBV4-2
cdr3_length: 17
d_call: .

cdr3_aa: CASSLDGYGYTF
cdr3_nt: TGTGCCAGCAGCTTAGACGGGTATGGCTACACCTTC
j_call: TRBJ1-2
clone_size: .
v_call: TRBV11-2
cdr3_length: 12
d_call: .

cdr3_aa: CASKTASGLAENEQFF
cdr3_nt: TGTGCCAGCAAAACAGCTTCAGGACTAGCGGAAAATGAGCAGTTCTTC
j_call: TRBJ2-1
clone_size: .
v_call: TRBV4-2
cdr3_length: 16
d_call: TRBD2

cdr3_aa: CASSVQGAGDTEAFF
cdr3_nt: TGTGCCAGCAGCGTACAGGGGGCGGGTGACACTGAAGCTTTCTTT
j_call: TRBJ1-1
clone_size: .
v_call: TRBV7-2
cdr3_length: 15
d_call: TRBD1

cdr3_aa: CASSESVGPWAEQFF
cdr3_nt: TGCGCCAGCAGTGAGTCGGTAGGCCCTTGGGCGGAGCAGTTCTTC
j_call: TRBJ2-1
clone_size: .
v_call: TRBV10-1
cdr3_length: 15
d_call: .

cdr3_aa: CASSTHPRGARADTQYF
cdr3_nt: TGTGCCAGCAGCACCCATCCGCGGGGGGCAAGGGCAGATACGCAGTATTTT
j_call: TRBJ2-3
clone_size: .
v_call: TRBV11-2
cdr3_length: 17
d_call: TRBD2

cdr3_aa: CSAIAQVGNYGYTF
cdr3_nt: TGCAGCGCTATTGCACAGGTCGGGAACTATGGCTACACCTTC
j_call: TRBJ1-2
clone_size: .
v_call: TRBV29-1
cdr3_length: 14
d_call: .

cdr3_aa: CRGRGVNEKLFF
cdr3_nt: TGCCGCGGCCGGGGGGTTAATGAAAAACTGTTTTTT
j_call: TRBJ1-4
clone_size: .
v_call: TRBV29-1
cdr3_length: 12
d_call: .

cdr3_aa: CASSRPGAETEAFF
cdr3_nt: TGTGCCAGCTCACGACCAGGGGCTGAAACTGAAGCTTTCTTT
j_call: TRBJ1-1
clone_size: .
v_call: TRBV18
cdr3_length: 14
d_call: .

cdr3_aa: CASSPPLAGGLNEQFF
cdr3_nt: TGCGCCAGCAGCCCCCCTCTGGCGGGGGGGCTCAATGAGCAGTTCTTC
j_call: TRBJ2-1
clone_size: .
v_call: TRBV4-1
cdr3_length: 16
d_call: TRBD2

cdr3_aa: CASSRRSLDSPLHF
cdr3_nt: TGTGCCAGCAGCCGCCGATCCCTAGATTCACCCCTCCACTTT
j_call: TRBJ1-6
clone_size: .
v_call: TRBV7-2
cdr3_length: 14
d_call: .

cdr3_aa: CASSIQGGAEAFF
cdr3_nt: TGTGCCAGTAGTATACAGGGAGGCGCTGAAGCTTTCTTT
j_call: TRBJ1-1
clone_size: .
v_call: TRBV19
cdr3_length: 13
d_call: .

cdr3_aa: CASSLASTSGYNEQFF
cdr3_nt: TGTGCCAGCAGCTTAGCGAGCACTAGCGGATACAATGAGCAGTTCTTC
j_call: TRBJ2-1
clone_size: once
v_call: TRBV7-2
cdr3_length: 16
d_call: TRBD2

cdr3_aa: CASSIVSGQEQPQHF
cdr3_nt: TGTGCCAGTAGTATAGTGTCAGGTCAGGAACAGCCCCAGCATTTT
j_call: TRBJ1-5
clone_size: .
v_call: TRBV19
cdr3_length: 15
d_call: .

cdr3_aa: CSASPTGSTDTQYF
cdr3_nt: TGCAGTGCTAGTCCGACGGGAAGCACAGATACGCAGTATTTT
j_call: TRBJ2-3
clone_size: .
v_call: TRBV20-1
cdr3_length: 14
d_call: .

cdr3_aa: CASSLEGFTGELFF
cdr3_nt: TGTGCCAGCAGTTTAGAGGGATTCACCGGGGAGCTGTTTTTT
j_call: TRBJ2-2
clone_size: once
v_call: TRBV27
cdr3_length: 14
d_call: .

cdr3_aa: CASSGGTSGATDTQYF
cdr3_nt: TGTGCCAGCAGCGGAGGGACTAGCGGGGCCACAGATACGCAGTATTTT
j_call: TRBJ2-3
clone_size: .
v_call: TRBV2
cdr3_length: 16
d_call: TRBD2